Below, 13 T cell receptor beta chains from the same sample are listed, as sequenced in a study of T cells in Graves' hyperthyroidism and ophthalmopathy. RNA transcripts served as the template for amplifying TCR beta CDR3 regions. First-round RT-PCR with HTBI primers amplified the TCR CDR3 region. MiXCR was run by TCRdb on the multiplex PCR reads, yielding one entry per CDR3 protein. Altogether about 210,000 distinct CDR3 sequences are present, about 17% being singletons, with the ten largest covering roughly 44%. The specimen sequenced was blood. Receptor source: a man in his forties or fifties with Graves' hyperthyroidism.

This clonotype appeared a few times. The V and J genes are TRBV6-2 or TRBV6-3 and TRBJ1-5; no firm D call. The CDR3 has 13 residues. With 4 bases removed from V and 3 bases from J, the gap between germline ends came to 7 bases. Germline assignment: CDR1 MNHEY and CDR2 SVGEGT. CDR3 loop: CASSSHTNQPQHF. CDR3 sequence (DNA): TGTGCCAGCAGTTCCCATACCAATCAGCCCCAGCATTTT.

This clonotype was observed a handful of times. This chain joins TRBV4-3 and TRBJ1-1, with a possible D match to TRBD1 (6 bases). The CDR3 length is 14 residues. V lost 4 bases and J lost 5, with 14 bases in between. CDR1 LGHNA and CDR2 YSLEER come from the germline V gene. The CDR3 coding sequence is TGCGCCAGCAGCCGGAGTCGGGGGCGTACTGAAGCTTTCTTT. Its protein is CASSRSRGRTEAFF.

The table lists this clonotype with many counts. The chain links TRBV6-1 to TRBJ2-5, with 9 bases matching TRBD1. The V gene's germline CDR1 is MNHNS and CDR2 SASEGT. The junction had 8 bases not matched to a gene; V was cut back by 5 bases and J by 7 bases. The CDR3 has 14 amino acids. The DNA of the CDR3 is TGTGCCAGCAGTCCCGGGACAGGGAAATTGACCCAGTACTTC. It codes for CASSPGTGKLTQYF.

This clonotype was seen many times. The V gene is TRBV28, the J gene TRBJ2-3; TRBD1 agrees at 9 bases. The V and J ends lost 7 bases and 0 bases, in that order; junction bases with no gene match: 8. CDR1 and CDR2 from the germline V gene are MDHEN and SYDVKM. This CDR3 contains 16 residues. This CDR3 is CASTPGQGTSTDTQYF. CDR3 DNA sequence: TGTGCCAGCACCCCGGGACAGGGCACTAGCACAGATACGCAGTATTTT.

The sample holds a few counts of this clonotype. This rearrangement joins TRBV9 to TRBJ2-3; D is unclear. CDR3 length: 12 amino acids. Germline V lookup: CDR1 SGDLS, CDR2 YYNGEE. Trimming cost V 0 bases and J 4 bases, with 3 bases left between them. Written as DNA, the CDR3 is TGTGCCAGCAGCGTAGATGCAGATACGCAGTATTTT. This gives the protein CASSVDADTQYF.

The chain is built from TRBV15 and TRBJ2-5; 10 bases are a match to TRBD1. Germline loops: CDR1 LNHNV, CDR2 YYDKDF (reference sequence). This CDR3 has 16 residues. V trimming: 0 bases; J trimming: 2 bases; junction bases outside the gene matches: 3. This CDR3 is CATSRDTGQGQETQYF. CDR3 bases: TGTGCCACCAGCAGAGACACGGGACAGGGGCAAGAGACCCAGTACTTC. The full variable domain, in which reference TRBV15 and TRBJ2-5 provide the parts outside the CDR3, is DAMVIQNPRYQVTQFGKPVTLSCSQTLNHNVMYWYQQKSSQAPKLLFHYYDKDFNNEADTPDNFQSRRPNTSFCFLDIRSPGLGDTAMYLCATSRDTGQGQETQYFGPGTRLLVL.

This chain connects TRBV28 to TRBJ2-3; 12 positions agree with TRBD1. The ends lost 1 base at V and 4 bases at J; junction bases unmatched: 3. CDR3 size: 16 residues. Germline V gene lookup returns CDR1 MDHEN and CDR2 SYDVKM. In DNA form, the CDR3 reads TGTGCCAGCAGTTTATCTCGGGACAGGGGGCCAGATACGCAGTATTTT. Protein sequence: CASSLSRDRGPDTQYF.

This clonotype turned up a few times. A read error is possible here, since a much larger clone lies one base away. V is TRBV6-1 and J is TRBJ2-2, with TRBD2 matching over 8 bases. The germline V gene encodes CDR1 MNHNS and CDR2 SASEGT. This CDR3 region has 17 residues. The CDR3 region is CGSREGGGGLIAGELFF. CDR3 bases: TGTGGCAGCAGAGAGGGTGGCGGGGGGTTGATTGCCGGGGAGCTGTTTTTT.

This chain uses TRBV5-1 with TRBJ1-2; D gene ambiguous. V was cut by 4 bases and J by 6 bases, with 16 bases left in between. The germline V gene has CDR1 SGHRS and CDR2 YFSETQ. CDR3 length: 14 amino acids. The CDR3 sequence is CASSPPGDGNGYTF. In nucleotides, the CDR3 is TGCGCCAGCAGCCCTCCTGGGGATGGAAATGGCTACACCTTC.

This clonotype occurred a few times. The chain is built from TRBV24-1 and TRBJ2-3, with D perhaps matching TRBD1 (6 bases). Germline lookup yields CDR1 KGHDR and CDR2 SFDVKD. The V gene lost 7 bases and the J gene lost 1 base, with 14 bases spanning the gap. The CDR3 loop spans 15 amino acids. For the CDR3, the DNA is TGTGCCACCAGCCCACAGGGAGCACGCACAGATACGCAGTATTTT. It translates to CATSPQGARTDTQYF.

The CDR3 is CASSRLAGVIETQYF. CDR3 bases: TGTGCCAGCAGCCGACTAGCGGGGGTGATTGAGACCCAGTACTTC. The J gene is TRBJ2-5, the V gene TRBV7-3; 12 bases are a match to TRBD2. The CDR3 runs 15 residues. The V and J ends lost 5 bases and 5 bases, in that order; junction bases with no gene match: 6. Germline V lookup: CDR1 SGHTA, CDR2 FQGTGA.

The chain has TRBV27 and TRBJ2-7; maybe TRBD2 (7 bases). The CDR3 runs 14 residues. V lost 7 bases, J lost 5 bases, and 18 bases lay in between. Germline V gene data show CDR1 as MNHEY and CDR2 as SMNVEV (reference sequence). CDR3 sequence reads: CASTWRGPGDEQYF. For the CDR3, the DNA is TGTGCCAGCACTTGGCGGGGGCCAGGTGACGAGCAGTACTTC.

This clonotype was observed at least ten times. CDR3 sequence (DNA): TGCGCCAGCAGCTTGACAGAATACACTGAAGCTTTCTTT. This sequence encodes CASSLTEYTEAFF. The chain carries TRBV5-1 and TRBJ1-1; D unresolved. In germline, CDR1 is SGHRS, CDR2 YFSETQ. The CDR3 runs to 13 residues. V lost 1 base, J lost 3 bases, and 7 bases lay in between.